This TCR beta chain was sequenced for a study of blood T cell repertoires in COVID-19. Study overall: PBMCs, B-cell-depleted T cells, or T cells provided the cDNA or gDNA that made up the material.

This study enrolled people aged about 18 to 90 from about two dozen US geographic areas. Participants reported their clinical history, and cohort assignment relied on those reports. As processed by the authors: The assay estimated nucleated cells by amplifying reference gene primers. The table came from immunoSEQ multiplex PCR; TCRdb's copy has only in-frame clones and leaves some out. V, J and clone size derive from that table, while D and trimming were established from the DNA sequence. The top ten hold more than 0.85% of the sample, which has almost 400,000 clones, 88% seen once. Germline CDR1 is SGDLS and CDR2 is YYNGEE. CDR3 length: 15 residues. The V segment lost 3 bases and the J segment 7 bases; nucleotides outside the gene matches: 7.

The chain joins TRBV9 to TRBJ1-6, with 7 positions matching TRBD1. This sequence originates from a woman under 40 with acute COVID-19. Sequenced: PBMCs or T cells enriched from blood (not recorded which). The DNA of the CDR3 is TGTGCCAGCAGCGGAGGGACAGCTTGGAATTCACCCCTCCACTTT. Protein: CASSGGTAWNSPLHF.